What follows describes a single T cell receptor beta chain. Its antigen remains unknown. This sample is part of a study of cytomegalovirus exposure and HLA in healthy donors. Findings of the study overall: Reportedly, cytomegalovirus status was diagnosed with high sensitivity and specificity. Cytomegalovirus association was assigned to about 150 TCR beta chains.

Here immunoSEQ multiplex PCR was the method, and the copy in TCRdb shows in-frame clones only, minus some. This table holds approximately 82,000 clones, 85% to 95% found once. There are 15 residues in the CDR3. Germline V gives CDR1 MNHEY, CDR2 SVGAGI. J gave up 4 bases and V 5 bases, and 8 bases lay outside the gene matches. The receptor's source is a woman aged 18-30 years in good health and CMV-seronegative. Specimen: PBMCs. The chain has TRBV6-5 and TRBJ1-3; 7 positions agree with TRBD1. Written as DNA, the CDR3 is TGTGCCAGCAGTACTCGACAGGGCGTCGGAAACACCATATATTTT. Its translation: CASSTRQGVGNTIYF.